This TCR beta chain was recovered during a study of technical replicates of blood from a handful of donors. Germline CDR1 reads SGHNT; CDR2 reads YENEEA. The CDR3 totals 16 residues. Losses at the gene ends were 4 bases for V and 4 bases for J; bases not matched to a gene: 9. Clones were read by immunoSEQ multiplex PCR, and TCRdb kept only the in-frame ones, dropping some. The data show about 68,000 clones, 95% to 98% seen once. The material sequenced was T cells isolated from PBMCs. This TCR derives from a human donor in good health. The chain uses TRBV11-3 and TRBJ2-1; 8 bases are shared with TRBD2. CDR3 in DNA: TGTGCCAGCAGCTCGAGGGAGCGGGAGATTTACAATGAGCAGTTCTTC. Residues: CASSSREREIYNEQFF.